The 23 T cell receptor beta chains presented below share a single source sample, sequenced in a study of blood T cell repertoires in COVID-19. Sequenced by immunoSEQ multiplex PCR; TCRdb stores in-frame clones only, minus some. This sample yields over 100,000 clones, of which 84% are seen a single time; 5.5% to 8% belongs to the top ten. Sequenced input: peripheral blood. These receptors were taken from a woman aged 45-60 years with acute or convalescent COVID-19.

The chain employs TRBV7-2 and TRBJ1-1; D ambiguous. The CDR3 runs 12 residues. Trimming took 7 bases from V and 6 from J, leaving 12 bases between them. Germline CDR1 reads SGHTA; CDR2 reads FQGNSA. CDR3: CASTIRGSEAFF. The CDR3 region has the DNA TGTGCCAGCACCATTAGAGGGTCTGAAGCTTTCTTT.

The chain couples TRBV6-5 to TRBJ1-2; 9 bases map to TRBD1. J gave up 8 bases and V 6 bases, and 13 bases lay outside the gene matches. CDR1 is MNHEY and CDR2 is SVGAGI in the germline V gene. The CDR3 totals 15 residues. CDR3 bases: TGTGCCAGCAGACGGACAGGGGTCGAATCGTCCGGCTACACCTTC. Its protein is CASRRTGVESSGYTF.

V gene TRBV7-9 combines with J gene TRBJ2-7, with 8 positions matching TRBD1. V was pared by 4 bases and J by 0 bases, with 5 bases of the junction left unmatched. The CDR3 is 15 amino acids. The germline V gene encodes CDR1 SEHNR and CDR2 FQNEAQ (reference sequence). CDR3 sequence: CASSSWDRPSYEQYF. The CDR3 nucleotides are TGTGCCAGCAGCTCCTGGGACAGGCCCTCCTACGAGCAGTACTTC. Full variable domain (missing parts from reference TRBV7-9 and TRBJ2-7): DTGVSQNPRHKITKRGQNVTFRCDPISEHNRLYWYRQTLGQGPEFLTYFQNEAQLEKSRLLSDRFSAERPKGSFSTLEIQRTEQGDSAMYLCASSSWDRPSYEQYFGPGTRLTVT.

Here the CDR3 DNA reads TGTGCCAGCAGTTACCAGACTAGCGGGGACTCCTATAGCACAGATACGCAGTATTTT. Its protein is CASSYQTSGDSYSTDTQYF. The chain combines TRBV6-2 or TRBV6-3 with TRBJ2-3, with 11 bases lining up with TRBD2. The V segment lost 2 bases and the J segment 0 bases; nucleotides outside the gene matches: 10. Germline assignment: CDR1 MNHEY and CDR2 SVGEGT. This CDR3 region has 19 residues.

J is TRBJ1-5 and V is TRBV6-6, with 7 bases aligning to TRBD1. The V and J ends lost 2 bases and 6 bases, in that order; junction bases with no gene match: 10. CDR1 and CDR2 (germline): MNHNY, SVGAGI (reference sequence). The CDR3 runs 16 residues. Here the CDR3 DNA reads TGTGCCAGCAGTTACCCCGGAGGGGGCGAGGGTCAGCCCCAGCATTTT. As protein: CASSYPGGGEGQPQHF.

CDR3: CASSPGQGSYNSPLHF. CDR3 coding DNA: TGTGCCAGCAGCCCCGGGCAGGGAAGCTACAATTCACCCCTCCACTTT. This rearrangement joins TRBV6-6 to TRBJ1-6; tentative D call: TRBD1 (5 bases). The germline V gene encodes CDR1 MNHNY and CDR2 SVGAGI (reference sequence). The CDR3 contains 16 residues. V lost 6 bases to trimming and J lost 7 bases, with 19 bases between them.

This clone showed up just a few times. The genes are TRBV5-1 and TRBJ2-2, with 9 positions matching TRBD1. CDR1 is SGHRS, CDR2 YFSETQ, per germline. The ends lost 4 bases at V and 6 bases at J; junction bases unmatched: 7. CDR3 length: 15 residues. The CDR3: CASSQGQGKAGELFF. The CDR3 bases are TGCGCCAGCAGCCAGGGACAGGGAAAGGCCGGGGAGCTGTTTTTT.

The chain has TRBV9 and TRBJ1-1; a weak D match, TRBD1 (5 bases). Germline lookup yields CDR1 SGDLS and CDR2 YYNGEE. Trimming left V 6 bases short and J 4 bases short, with 19 bases between. The CDR3 runs to 15 residues. For the CDR3, the DNA is TGTGCCAGCACCCTGGGGGGGGACGGGGGCACTGAAGCTTTCTTT. This encodes CASTLGGDGGTEAFF.

This sequence joins TRBV5-1 and TRBJ2-2, with TRBD2 matching over 11 bases. The CDR3 has 17 amino acids. Trimming at V came to 0 bases and at J to 3 bases, leaving 4 bases not matched to a gene. Germline-derived CDR1 and CDR2 are SGHRS and YFSETQ. The chain's CDR3 is CASSLAGTSGYTGELFF. The CDR3, as DNA: TGCGCCAGCAGCTTGGCCGGGACTAGCGGCTACACCGGGGAGCTGTTTTTT.

This clone was observed a few times. The chain couples TRBV9 to TRBJ1-2; the D gene is possibly TRBD1 (6 bases). V was trimmed by 3 bases and J by 4 bases, leaving 16 bases between them. The CDR3 is 15 residues long. Germline loops: CDR1 SGDLS, CDR2 YYNGEE. CDR3 coding DNA: TGTGCCAGCAGCGCCCCGGGACAAGCCTTCTATGGCTACACCTTC. It encodes CASSAPGQAFYGYTF.

The genes are TRBV2 and TRBJ2-3, with D possibly TRBD1 on 6 matching bases. CDR1 SNHLY and CDR2 FYNNEI come from the germline V gene. V was pared by 7 bases and J by 1 base, with 12 bases between. This CDR3 is built from 14 residues. In DNA form, the CDR3 reads TGTGCCAGCATACGGGACATGCGCACAGATACGCAGTATTTT. Translation: CASIRDMRTDTQYF.

CDR3 residues: CASRKDRGRYEQYF. In DNA, the CDR3 is TGTGCCAGTAGGAAGGACAGGGGCCGATACGAGCAGTACTTC. J is TRBJ2-7 and V is TRBV19; TRBD1 matches 9 bases. The junction had 7 bases not matched to a gene; V was cut back by 6 bases and J by 4 bases. The CDR3 spans 14 residues. The germline gives CDR1 LNHDA, CDR2 SQIVND (reference sequence).

This clone was found a few times. The rearrangement links TRBV5-1 to TRBJ1-1; no reliable D call. CDR3 length: 13 amino acids. Germline V gene lookup returns CDR1 SGHRS and CDR2 YFSETQ. V was trimmed by 5 bases and J by 1 base, leaving 9 bases between them. CDR3 protein: CASRPGWNTEAFF. For the CDR3, the DNA is TGCGCCAGCAGACCGGGGTGGAACACTGAAGCTTTCTTT.

This chain connects TRBV6-1 to TRBJ1-1; 7 nucleotides align to TRBD1. The CDR3 is 15 residues long. Germline CDR1 and CDR2: MNHNS and SASEGT. Unmatched junction bases numbered 6, after V lost 2 bases and J lost 3 bases. CDR3: CASSEFATGDTEAFF. The CDR3 DNA sequence: TGTGCCAGCAGTGAATTCGCCACAGGGGACACTGAAGCTTTCTTT.

The chain carries TRBV7-3 and TRBJ2-7, with 8 positions matching TRBD1. The V segment lost 5 bases and the J segment 5 bases; nucleotides outside the gene matches: 5. The CDR3 loop spans 13 amino acids. Germline V gene data show CDR1 as SGHTA and CDR2 as FQGTGA. The CDR3 here is CASSPGGWDEQYF. The CDR3 DNA follows: TGTGCCAGCAGCCCAGGGGGCTGGGACGAGCAGTACTTC.

This sequence joins TRBV11-2 and TRBJ1-2; D unclear. Trimming took off 1 base at V and 1 base at J, with 4 bases between the two ends. Per germline, CDR1 SGHAT and CDR2 FQNNGV. The CDR3 contains 13 residues. In DNA, the CDR3 is TGTGCCAGCAGCTTAGTTCATAACTATGGCTACACCTTC. This gives the protein CASSLVHNYGYTF.

This clone was seen once. The V gene is TRBV13, the J gene TRBJ1-6; 11 bases are a match to TRBD1. Germline V lookup: CDR1 PRHDT, CDR2 FYEKMQ (reference sequence). Trimming at V came to 6 bases and at J to 10 bases, leaving 5 bases not matched to a gene. The CDR3 length is 14 residues. CDR3 coding DNA: TGTGCCAGCAGTGCGGGGACAGGGGGATCACCCCTCCACTTT. Amino acid sequence: CASSAGTGGSPLHF. The full variable domain, its missing parts supplied by reference TRBV13 and TRBJ1-6, is AAGVIQSPRHLIKEKRETATLKCYPIPRHDTVYWYQQGPGQDPQFLISFYEKMQSDKGSIPDRFSAQQFSDYHSELNMSSLELGDSALYFCASSAGTGGSPLHFGNGTRLTVT.

The chain couples TRBV2 to TRBJ1-1, with D hard to call. Deletions cut 8 bases from V and 5 bases from J, with 18 bases between. Germline V gene sequence: CDR1 SNHLY, CDR2 FYNNEI. The CDR3 is 14 amino acids. The CDR3 DNA is TGTGCCAGCCGGGATGGGTCCGCGAGGACTGAAGCTTTCTTT. This encodes CASRDGSARTEAFF.

The CDR3: CASSLVVGGLRITDTQYF. The CDR3 nucleotides are TGTGCCAGCAGCTTAGTCGTTGGGGGCCTGAGAATCACAGATACGCAGTATTTT. The chain has TRBV11-2 and TRBJ2-3; a weak D match, TRBD1 (6 bases). The germline CDR1 and CDR2 sequences are SGHAT and FQNNGV. V shed 1 base and J shed 2 bases, with 19 bases lying between them. CDR3 length: 18 residues. The full variable domain, rest sourced from reference TRBV11-2 and TRBJ2-3, is EAGVAQSPRYKIIEKRQSVAFWCNPISGHATLYWYQQILGQGPKLLIQFQNNGVVDDSQLPKDRFSAERLKGVDSTLKIQPAKLEDSAVYLCASSLVVGGLRITDTQYFGPGTRLTVL.

The chain combines TRBV5-1 with TRBJ1-2; 7 positions match TRBD1. This CDR3 comprises 13 residues. The trim removed 2 bases at V and 8 bases at J, leaving 6 bases unmatched. Germline V gives CDR1 SGHRS, CDR2 YFSETQ. The CDR3 loop is CASSLRQGEGYTF. The DNA for the CDR3 is TGCGCCAGCAGCTTAAGACAGGGTGAGGGCTACACCTTC.

This clone was observed once. CDR3 DNA: TGTGCCAGCAGTACCAAACAGGGCAATGTTTACGAGCAGTACTTC. Amino acid sequence: CASSTKQGNVYEQYF. The gene calls are TRBV6-6 and TRBJ2-7, with D tentatively TRBD1 (6 bases). The germline gives CDR1 MNHNY, CDR2 SVGAGI (reference sequence). The CDR3 spans 15 residues. The germline V and J ends were trimmed by 5 bases and 4 bases, with 18 bases remaining between them.

This clone came up once. V is TRBV28 and J is TRBJ1-2; D not resolved. The V gene's germline CDR1 is MDHEN and CDR2 SYDVKM. This CDR3 is 14 amino acids long. V was clipped by 2 bases and J by 4 bases, with 11 bases between them. CDR3 DNA: TGTGCCAGCAGTTTACACACCCAAGTCTATGGCTACACCTTC. It encodes CASSLHTQVYGYTF.

The chain has TRBV2 and TRBJ2-7; D remains ambiguous. This CDR3 region has 12 residues. Germline assignment: CDR1 SNHLY and CDR2 FYNNEI. The ends were cut back, 7 bases at V and 2 bases at J, with 9 bases in the middle. CDR3 in amino acids: CASKQIAYEQYF. Written as DNA, the CDR3 is TGTGCCAGCAAACAGATAGCCTACGAGCAGTACTTC.